This T cell receptor beta chain was captured by sequencing in a study of cytomegalovirus exposure and HLA in healthy donors. Study-level results: The productive fraction for most TCR beta V segments was about 90% or about 30% in an earlier analysis. Some highly shared sequence variants likely arose as a pipeline artifact.

Germline V CDR1 and CDR2: SQVTM, ANQGSEA. Trimming took 3 bases from V and 6 from J; bases not matched to a gene: 7. The CDR3 runs 13 residues. Turning to this clone: Its antigen is undetermined.

In the PCR, 60 Vbeta and 13 Jbeta primers were used. Source study methods: Among the unique TCR beta chains that a later analysis counted, 75 million to 85 million in all, approximately 12 million were shared. The repertoire was sequenced with immunoSEQ multiplex PCR; TCRdb's copy has only in-frame clones and lacks some. The D gene and trimming were derived from the DNA, and the V and J assignments and clone size from that table. Among 95,000 to 150,000 clones, over 65% were seen once, and the ten largest hold roughly 3.1%. Every donor was a healthy person donating bone marrow. The sequenced sample was PBMCs. This chain connects TRBV29-1 to TRBJ1-1; 7 bases are a match to TRBD1. The receptor comes from a man under 40 in good health and CMV-seronegative. CDR3 residues: CSVERQGRAEAFF. For the CDR3, the DNA is TGCAGCGTTGAGAGACAGGGTAGGGCTGAAGCTTTCTTT.